This is a list of T cell receptor beta chains from one sample in a study of T cells after yellow fever vaccination. TCRdb independently ran MiXCR on the 5' RACE reads; one entry per CDR3 protein. In the table there are 280,000 or so distinct CDR3 sequences, approximately 10% of which are singletons. The sample here was CD4+ T cells sorted from PBMCs, taken 5 days after the yellow fever booster vaccination. The receptors were gathered from a young man who received the YFV17D yellow fever vaccine. Each CDR3 is given with its conserved first and last residue. A D gene is named only where the DNA matches it firmly. Expanded clones are given a class, and other clones once, few, many or no size at all.

clone size: .
D gene: .
V gene: TRBV20-1
J gene: TRBJ2-7
CDR3 protein: CSARSVGGPEQYF
CDR3 DNA: TGCAGTGCTAGATCGGTGGGGGGGCCCGAGCAGTACTTC

clone size: few
D gene: TRBD1
V gene: TRBV19
J gene: TRBJ2-2
CDR3 protein: CASSPQGARGTGELFF
CDR3 DNA: TGTGCCAGTAGTCCACAGGGGGCGCGGGGCACCGGGGAGCTGTTTTTT

clone size: .
D gene: TRBD1
V gene: TRBV24-1
J gene: TRBJ1-5
CDR3 protein: CATSTGGWEPQHF
CDR3 DNA: TGTGCCACCAGTACAGGGGGCTGGGAGCCCCAGCATTTT

clone size: .
D gene: .
V gene: TRBV5-1
J gene: TRBJ1-6
CDR3 protein: CASSLAPGDNSPLHF
CDR3 DNA: TGCGCCAGCAGCTTGGCGCCAGGGGACAATTCACCCCTCCACTTT

clone size: many
D gene: .
V gene: TRBV2
J gene: TRBJ2-1
CDR3 protein: CASSVGIRDNEQFF
CDR3 DNA: TGTGCCAGCAGCGTGGGAATACGGGACAATGAGCAGTTCTTC

clone size: few
D gene: .
V gene: TRBV4-2
J gene: TRBJ1-5
CDR3 protein: CASSLERALPSQPQHF
CDR3 DNA: TGTGCCAGCAGCCTCGAACGAGCTTTACCCAGTCAGCCCCAGCATTTT

clone size: few
D gene: .
V gene: TRBV7-2
J gene: TRBJ2-5
CDR3 protein: CASSYLREQETQYF
CDR3 DNA: TGTGCCAGCAGCTATTTGCGCGAACAAGAGACCCAGTACTTC

clone size: few
D gene: .
V gene: TRBV18
J gene: TRBJ2-3
CDR3 protein: CASSPRHDTQYF
CDR3 DNA: TGTGCCAGCTCACCACGTCACGATACGCAGTATTTT

clone size: .
D gene: TRBD2
V gene: TRBV6-2/TRBV6-3
J gene: TRBJ2-3
CDR3 protein: CASSYHPSGGADTQYF
CDR3 DNA: TGTGCCAGCAGTTACCACCCTAGCGGGGGAGCAGATACGCAGTATTTT

clone size: few
D gene: .
V gene: TRBV7-9
J gene: TRBJ1-5
CDR3 protein: CASSFWPGGGQGNNQPQHF
CDR3 DNA: TGTGCCAGCAGCTTCTGGCCTGGGGGCGGGCAGGGTAACAATCAGCCCCAGCATTTT

clone size: .
D gene: .
V gene: TRBV7-2
J gene: TRBJ1-5
CDR3 protein: CASGTDSWSNQPQHF
CDR3 DNA: TGTGCCAGCGGGACGGACAGTTGGAGCAATCAGCCCCAGCATTTT

clone size: .
D gene: TRBD1
V gene: TRBV29-1
J gene: TRBJ1-2
CDR3 protein: CSVDGPPGGDRYGYTF
CDR3 DNA: TGCAGCGTTGACGGCCCCCCAGGGGGTGATCGATATGGCTACACCTTC

clone size: .
D gene: .
V gene: TRBV6-5
J gene: TRBJ1-6
CDR3 protein: CASSYRQGRSGSPLHF
CDR3 DNA: TGTGCCAGCAGTTACCGTCAAGGCCGGTCGGGTTCACCCCTCCACTTT

clone size: few
D gene: .
V gene: TRBV12-3/TRBV12-4
J gene: TRBJ1-1
CDR3 protein: CASTPRGGNTEAFF
CDR3 DNA: TGTGCCAGCACTCCGAGGGGGGGGAACACTGAAGCTTTCTTT

clone size: .
D gene: .
V gene: TRBV4-2
J gene: TRBJ1-5
CDR3 protein: CASSQDRRTNQPQHF
CDR3 DNA: TGTGCCAGCAGCCAAGACAGACGAACGAATCAGCCCCAGCATTTT

clone size: .
D gene: TRBD2
V gene: TRBV20-1
J gene: TRBJ2-3
CDR3 protein: CSASRAGGADTQYF
CDR3 DNA: TGCAGTGCTAGCAGAGCGGGGGGGGCAGATACGCAGTATTTT

clone size: few
D gene: TRBD1
V gene: TRBV4-1
J gene: TRBJ1-1
CDR3 protein: CASSQENAGTGGMVTEAFF
CDR3 DNA: TGCGCCAGCAGCCAAGAAAACGCCGGGACAGGGGGGATGGTAACTGAAGCTTTCTTT

clone size: few
D gene: .
V gene: TRBV28
J gene: TRBJ1-1
CDR3 protein: CASSSAQGAEAFF
CDR3 DNA: TGTGCCAGCAGTTCGGCCCAGGGCGCTGAAGCTTTCTTT

clone size: few
D gene: .
V gene: TRBV6-1
J gene: TRBJ1-3
CDR3 protein: CASAGGGNTIYF
CDR3 DNA: TGTGCCAGCGCTGGGGGGGGAAACACCATATATTTT

clone size: many
D gene: TRBD2
V gene: TRBV7-8
J gene: TRBJ2-1
CDR3 protein: CASSLTLTSGAYNEQFF
CDR3 DNA: TGTGCCAGCAGCTTAACCCTGACTAGCGGGGCCTACAATGAGCAGTTCTTC

clone size: .
D gene: .
V gene: TRBV4-1
J gene: TRBJ1-2
CDR3 protein: CASSQDWVGRGYTF
CDR3 DNA: TGCGCCAGCAGCCAAGATTGGGTGGGTCGTGGCTACACCTTC

clone size: few
D gene: .
V gene: TRBV5-1
J gene: TRBJ1-4
CDR3 protein: CASSLVGIDEKLFF
CDR3 DNA: TGCGCCAGCAGCTTGGTCGGGATCGATGAAAAACTGTTTTTT

clone size: few
D gene: .
V gene: TRBV4-3
J gene: TRBJ1-5
CDR3 protein: CASSLRAGLDQPQHF
CDR3 DNA: TGCGCCAGCAGCCTAAGGGCAGGGTTAGATCAGCCCCAGCATTTT

clone size: .
D gene: TRBD1
V gene: TRBV6-2/TRBV6-3
J gene: TRBJ2-3
CDR3 protein: CASRPGQGAGDTQYF
CDR3 DNA: TGTGCCAGCAGACCGGGACAGGGGGCTGGAGATACGCAGTATTTT

clone size: .
D gene: .
V gene: TRBV29-1
J gene: TRBJ2-1
CDR3 protein: CSVNLFNNEQFF
CDR3 DNA: TGCAGCGTTAATTTATTTAATAATGAGCAGTTCTTC

clone size: few
D gene: .
V gene: TRBV5-4
J gene: TRBJ2-5
CDR3 protein: CASSLPKGGETQYF
CDR3 DNA: TGTGCCAGCAGCTTACCAAAGGGAGGCGAGACCCAGTACTTC

clone size: few
D gene: TRBD1
V gene: TRBV7-9
J gene: TRBJ1-4
CDR3 protein: CASSSARGPNEKLFF
CDR3 DNA: TGTGCCAGCAGCTCAGCCAGGGGGCCTAATGAAAAACTGTTTTTT

clone size: many
D gene: .
V gene: TRBV4-3
J gene: TRBJ2-1
CDR3 protein: CASSQDPHGSGHNEQFF
CDR3 DNA: TGCGCCAGCAGCCAAGATCCCCACGGCTCTGGGCACAATGAGCAGTTCTTC

clone size: .
D gene: .
V gene: TRBV7-2
J gene: TRBJ1-3
CDR3 protein: CASSPRMRGSGGTIYF
CDR3 DNA: TGTGCCAGCAGCCCGCGAATGCGGGGGTCGGGAGGGACCATATATTTT

clone size: many
D gene: TRBD1
V gene: TRBV7-2
J gene: TRBJ1-4
CDR3 protein: CASSLDGTDEKLFF
CDR3 DNA: TGTGCCAGCAGCTTAGACGGGACAGATGAAAAACTGTTTTTT

clone size: .
D gene: .
V gene: TRBV7-9
J gene: TRBJ1-6
CDR3 protein: CASSLGVEGGSPLHF
CDR3 DNA: TGTGCCAGCAGCTTAGGCGTGGAGGGGGGTTCACCCCTCCACTTT

clone size: many
D gene: .
V gene: TRBV10-3
J gene: TRBJ2-7
CDR3 protein: CAISESPRGPSYEQYF
CDR3 DNA: TGTGCCATCAGTGAGTCGCCCAGGGGTCCCTCCTACGAGCAGTACTTC

clone size: .
D gene: TRBD1
V gene: TRBV10-3
J gene: TRBJ1-4
CDR3 protein: CAISSGTENEKLFF
CDR3 DNA: TGTGCCATCTCCTCCGGGACAGAGAATGAAAAACTGTTTTTT

clone size: .
D gene: .
V gene: TRBV28
J gene: TRBJ1-2
CDR3 protein: CASRVSTGPHPYGYTF
CDR3 DNA: TGTGCCAGCAGGGTGAGCACCGGGCCCCACCCCTATGGCTACACCTTC

clone size: .
D gene: .
V gene: TRBV5-1
J gene: TRBJ2-5
CDR3 protein: CASSLGQRGETQYF
CDR3 DNA: TGCGCCAGCAGCTTGGGTCAAAGGGGGGAGACCCAGTACTTC

clone size: .
D gene: TRBD2
V gene: TRBV4-2
J gene: TRBJ2-1
CDR3 protein: CASSQVRGVAYNEQFF
CDR3 DNA: TGTGCCAGCAGCCAAGTGCGGGGGGTCGCCTACAATGAGCAGTTCTTC

clone size: few
D gene: .
V gene: TRBV5-1
J gene: TRBJ2-1
CDR3 protein: CASSLTGTRGEQFF
CDR3 DNA: TGCGCCAGCAGCTTGACCGGGACTCGGGGTGAGCAGTTCTTC

clone size: .
D gene: .
V gene: TRBV5-5
J gene: TRBJ1-2
CDR3 protein: CASSLFRGNYGYTF
CDR3 DNA: TGTGCCAGCAGCTTGTTCAGGGGAAACTATGGCTACACCTTC

clone size: .
D gene: .
V gene: TRBV4-2
J gene: TRBJ2-3
CDR3 protein: CASSQVRTGASTDTQYF
CDR3 DNA: TGTGCCAGCAGCCAAGTCAGGACGGGGGCCAGCACAGATACGCAGTATTTT

clone size: few
D gene: TRBD2
V gene: TRBV5-1
J gene: TRBJ2-1
CDR3 protein: CASTWGDLAGLGEQFF
CDR3 DNA: TGCGCCAGCACCTGGGGTGATCTAGCGGGGCTGGGTGAGCAGTTCTTC